Sequencing of this TCR beta chain was carried out in a study of blood T cell repertoires in COVID-19. Study overall: COVID-19 samples collected from the United States, Italy and Spain covered acute and convalescent phases. The analysed material was cDNA or gDNA that came from T cells, B-cell-depleted T cells, or PBMCs.

Authors' methods: Amplifying reference gene primers gave estimates of nucleated cell counts. TCRdb's table, derived via immunoSEQ multiplex PCR, lists solely in-frame clones and lacks some. The V and J calls and clone size were taken over from that table, and D and trimming were inferred from the DNA. The sample yields 85,000 to 130,000 clones, 85% to 90% seen once. The germline CDR1 and CDR2 sequences are SGHRS and YFSETQ. This CDR3 comprises 16 residues. V lost 5 bases and J lost 1; bases outside the gene matches: 10. Sequencing used peripheral blood. The chain recombines TRBV5-1 with TRBJ2-5; 8 bases line up with TRBD1. The receptor was isolated from a man aged 50-59 years with acute or convalescent COVID-19. CDR3 DNA: TGCGCCAGCAGACGCGGACAGGGTAATATCCAAGAGACCCAGTACTTC. This translates into CASRRGQGNIQETQYF.